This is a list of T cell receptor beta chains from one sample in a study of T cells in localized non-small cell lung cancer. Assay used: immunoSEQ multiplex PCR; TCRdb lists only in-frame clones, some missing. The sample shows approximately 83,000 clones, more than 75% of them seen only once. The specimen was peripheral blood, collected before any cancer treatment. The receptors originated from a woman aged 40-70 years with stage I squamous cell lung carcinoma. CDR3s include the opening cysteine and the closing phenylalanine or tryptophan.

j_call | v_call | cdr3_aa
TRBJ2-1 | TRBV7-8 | CASGTSGHNEQFF
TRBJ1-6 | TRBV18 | CASSPLQAEDNSPLHF
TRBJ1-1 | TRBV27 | CASRGGGTNTEAFF
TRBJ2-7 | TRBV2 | CASSDRDSSYEQYF
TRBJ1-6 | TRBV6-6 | CASSFMDSYNSPLHF
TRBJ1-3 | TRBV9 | CASSVGQGALRSGNTIYF
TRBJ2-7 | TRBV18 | CASSATGGEAYEQYF
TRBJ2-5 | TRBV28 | CASLPSAGQLQETQYF
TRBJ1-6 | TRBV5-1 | CASSLRRDSSPLHF
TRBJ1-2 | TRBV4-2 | CASSQDRTGAYGYTF
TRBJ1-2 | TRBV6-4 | CASSVTGGDGYTF
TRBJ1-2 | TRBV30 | CAWKTLDVYGYTF
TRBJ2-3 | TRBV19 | CASSKPVGDTQYF
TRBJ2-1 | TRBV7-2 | CASSPRRLYNEQFF
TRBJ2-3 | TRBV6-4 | CASSDLGGGGPDTQYF
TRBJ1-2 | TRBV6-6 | CASSYPQALYGYTF
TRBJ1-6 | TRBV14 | CASSHPRGPLHF
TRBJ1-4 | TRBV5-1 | CASSASGEANEKLFF
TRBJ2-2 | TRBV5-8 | CASSLGQVNTGELFF
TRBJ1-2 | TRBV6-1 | CASSAEAPFYGYTF
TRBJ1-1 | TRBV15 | CATSNTGKDAFF
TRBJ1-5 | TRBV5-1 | CASSPGTGVQPQHF
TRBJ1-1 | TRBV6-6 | CASRRQDTNTEAFF
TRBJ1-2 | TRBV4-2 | CASSPQMTVGNYGYTF
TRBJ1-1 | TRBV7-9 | CASSLSPGNTEAFF
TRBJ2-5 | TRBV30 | CAWSVRQFGTQYF
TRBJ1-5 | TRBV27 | CASSHGGYSNQPQHF
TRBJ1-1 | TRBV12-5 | CASGSQNMNTEAFF
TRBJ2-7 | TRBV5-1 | CASSKGESQQYF
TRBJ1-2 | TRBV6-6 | CASTYRAYGYTF
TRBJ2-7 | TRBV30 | CAWSISGGGYEQYF
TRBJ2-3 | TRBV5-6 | CASSLAWGTGTDTQYF
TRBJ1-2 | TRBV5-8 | CASSLALTGRHYGYTF
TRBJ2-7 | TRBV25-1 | CASSEYSSQGDEQYF
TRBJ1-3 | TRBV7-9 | CASSAAARGSGNTIYF
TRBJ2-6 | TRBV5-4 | CASTSPGANVLTF
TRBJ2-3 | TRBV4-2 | CASSQPQGAATDTQYF
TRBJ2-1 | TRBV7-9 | CASSTGQYNEQFF
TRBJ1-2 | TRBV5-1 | CASSLAPDSNYGYTF
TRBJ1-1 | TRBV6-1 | CASSGQINTEAFF
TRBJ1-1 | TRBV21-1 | CASSNTSSTGENTEAFF
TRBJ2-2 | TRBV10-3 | CATRTGADTGELFF
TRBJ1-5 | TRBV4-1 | CASSQDPSNQPQHF
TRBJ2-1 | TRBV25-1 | CASSVGGGSNNEQFF
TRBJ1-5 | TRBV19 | CASSIQQGWQPQHF
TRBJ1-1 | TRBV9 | CASSETGGKTEAFF